The T cell receptor (beta chain) under discussion was sequenced for a study of blood T cell repertoires in COVID-19. Overall study context: Sample material is recorded as cDNA or gDNA derived from T cells, B-cell-depleted T cells, or PBMCs.

Measured with immunoSEQ multiplex PCR; TCRdb has only the in-frame clones, and not every one. The sample has roughly 520,000 clones, 88% seen once. This CDR3 is built from 14 residues. The V segment lost 8 bases and the J segment 4 bases; nucleotides outside the gene matches: 5. From germline, CDR1 is SGHRS and CDR2 YFSETQ. Participants reported their clinical history, and cohort assignment relied on those reports. Cohort 3 donors counted as recovered after two negative PCRs, clearance, or resolved symptoms. The sequenced material came from PBMCs or T cells enriched from blood (not recorded which). The sequence was collected from a woman between 40 and 50 years old who had recovered from COVID-19. This chain joins TRBV5-1 and TRBJ2-1, with TRBD2 matching over 11 bases. Here the CDR3 DNA reads TGCGCCAGTGCGGGACTAGCGGTATACAATGAGCAGTTCTTC. Amino acid sequence: CASAGLAVYNEQFF.